The present T cell receptor beta chain was sequenced within a study of CD8 T cells in ankylosing spondylitis. In making TCR beta libraries, quantitative 5'-RACE with molecular barcodes was used. From the 5' RACE reads, TCRdb called clonotypes with MiXCR, one entry per CDR3 protein. The sample lists approximately 250,000 distinct CDR3 sequences; around 25% were seen once. This clonotype was seen a handful of times. V lost 2 bases, J lost 8 bases, and 11 bases lay in between. Germline loops: CDR1 SGHRS, CDR2 YFSETQ. This CDR3 contains 14 residues. The sample was blood, either unsorted or a sorted T cell fraction (not recorded which). The rearrangement uses TRBV5-1 and TRBJ1-6; D is unclear. The TCR originated in a male donor with ankylosing spondylitis or in good health (not recorded which). The CDR3 sequence: CASSFGLGDSPLHF. The CDR3 nucleotides read TGCGCCAGCAGCTTCGGCCTAGGCGATTCACCCCTCCACTTT.